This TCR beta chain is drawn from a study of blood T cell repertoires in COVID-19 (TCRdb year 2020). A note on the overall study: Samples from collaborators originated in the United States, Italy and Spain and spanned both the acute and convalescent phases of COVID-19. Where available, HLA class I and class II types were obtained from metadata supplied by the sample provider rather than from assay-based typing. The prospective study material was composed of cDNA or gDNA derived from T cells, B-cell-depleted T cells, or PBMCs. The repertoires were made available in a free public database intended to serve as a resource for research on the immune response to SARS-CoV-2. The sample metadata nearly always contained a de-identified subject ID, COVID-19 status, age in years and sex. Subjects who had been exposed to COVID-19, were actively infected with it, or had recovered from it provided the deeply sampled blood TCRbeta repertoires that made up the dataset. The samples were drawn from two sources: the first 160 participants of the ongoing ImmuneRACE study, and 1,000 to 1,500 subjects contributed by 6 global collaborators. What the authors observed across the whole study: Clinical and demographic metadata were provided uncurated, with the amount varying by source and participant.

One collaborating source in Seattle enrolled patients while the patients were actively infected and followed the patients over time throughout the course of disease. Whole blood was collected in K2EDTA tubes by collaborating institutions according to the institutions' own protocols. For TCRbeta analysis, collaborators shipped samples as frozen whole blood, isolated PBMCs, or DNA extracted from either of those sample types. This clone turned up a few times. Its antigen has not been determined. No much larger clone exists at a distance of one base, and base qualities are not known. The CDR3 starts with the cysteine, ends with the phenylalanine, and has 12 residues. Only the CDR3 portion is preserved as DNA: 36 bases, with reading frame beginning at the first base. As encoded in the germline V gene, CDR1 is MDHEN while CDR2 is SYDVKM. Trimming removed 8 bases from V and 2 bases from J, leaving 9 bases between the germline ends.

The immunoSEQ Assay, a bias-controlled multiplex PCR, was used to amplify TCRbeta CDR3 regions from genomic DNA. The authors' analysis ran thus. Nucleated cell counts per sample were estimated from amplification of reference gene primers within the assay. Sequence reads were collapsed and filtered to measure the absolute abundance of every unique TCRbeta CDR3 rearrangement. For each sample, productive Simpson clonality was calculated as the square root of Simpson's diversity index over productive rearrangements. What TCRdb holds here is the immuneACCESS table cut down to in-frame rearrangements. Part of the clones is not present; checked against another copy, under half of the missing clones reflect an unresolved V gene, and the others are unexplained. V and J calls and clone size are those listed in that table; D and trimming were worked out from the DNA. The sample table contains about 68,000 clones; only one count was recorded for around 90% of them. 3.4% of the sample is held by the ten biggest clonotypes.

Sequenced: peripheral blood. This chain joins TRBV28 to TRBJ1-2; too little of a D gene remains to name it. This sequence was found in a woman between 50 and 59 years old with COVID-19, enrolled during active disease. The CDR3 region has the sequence CASYLFNYGYTF. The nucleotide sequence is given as TGTGCCAGCTATCTATTCAACTATGGCTACACCTTC.